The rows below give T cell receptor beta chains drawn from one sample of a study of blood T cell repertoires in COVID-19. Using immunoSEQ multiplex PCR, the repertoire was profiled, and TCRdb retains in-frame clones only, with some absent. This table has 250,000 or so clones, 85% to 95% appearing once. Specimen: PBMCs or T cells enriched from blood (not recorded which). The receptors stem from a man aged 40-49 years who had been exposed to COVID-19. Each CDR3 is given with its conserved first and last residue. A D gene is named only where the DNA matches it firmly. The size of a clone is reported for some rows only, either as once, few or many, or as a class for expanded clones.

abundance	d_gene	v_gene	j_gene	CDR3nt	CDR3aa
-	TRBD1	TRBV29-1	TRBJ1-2	TGCAGCGTCGGGACAGGGGATGGCTACACCTTC	CSVGTGDGYTF
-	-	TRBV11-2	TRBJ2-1	TGTGCCAGCAGCTTAGATACGACTCGGGGTCTGGCCTCCTACAATGAGCAGTTCTTC	CASSLDTTRGLASYNEQFF
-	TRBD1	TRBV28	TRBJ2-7	TGTGCCAGCAGTTTTTCCGAGACAGGGTGGGCCCACGAGCAGTACTTC	CASSFSETGWAHEQYF
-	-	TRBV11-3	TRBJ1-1	TGTGCCAGCAGCTTAAGCAATCTGAACACTGAAGCTTTCTTT	CASSLSNLNTEAFF
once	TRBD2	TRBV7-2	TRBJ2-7	TGTGCCAGCAGCCTGGGACTAGCGGAGTACGAGCAGTACTTC	CASSLGLAEYEQYF
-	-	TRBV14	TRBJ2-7	TGTGCCAGCAGCCCGAACAGGGACTCCTACGAGCAGTACTTC	CASSPNRDSYEQYF
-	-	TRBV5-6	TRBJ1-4	TGTGCCAGCAGCTTGTCACAGAATAATGAAAAACTGTTTTTT	CASSLSQNNEKLFF
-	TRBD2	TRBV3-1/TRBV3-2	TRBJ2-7	TGTGCCAGCAGCCCAGGGACTAGCGGTCCCTACGAGCAGTACTTC	CASSPGTSGPYEQYF
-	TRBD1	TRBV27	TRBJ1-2	TGTGCCAGCAGTTTTAGAGGGGACAGGAACGGCTACACCTTC	CASSFRGDRNGYTF
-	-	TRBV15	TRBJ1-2	TGTGCCACCAGCAGCCGACTTGATCTCCGGGGGGTGGAGGACTATGGCTACACCTTC	CATSSRLDLRGVEDYGYTF
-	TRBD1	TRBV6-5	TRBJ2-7	TGTGCCAGCAAGGGGGCAGGGAAGGGAGAGCAGTACTTC	CASKGAGKGEQYF
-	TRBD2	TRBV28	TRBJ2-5	TGTGCCAGCAGTTCGATAGGGACCGGGAGGGAGACCCAGTACTTC	CASSSIGTGRETQYF
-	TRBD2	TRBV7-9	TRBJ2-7	TGTGCCAGCAGCTTGCTAACCGTGGGACTAGCGGATCCCTACGAGCAGTACTTC	CASSLLTVGLADPYEQYF
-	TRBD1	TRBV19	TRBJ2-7	TGTGCCAGTAGTGGGTCCGGGACAGGGATTACCTACGAGCAGTACTTC	CASSGSGTGITYEQYF
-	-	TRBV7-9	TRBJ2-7	TGTGCCAGCAGGGCTGATGACAGGCCCCCCTACGAGCAGTACTTC	CASRADDRPPYEQYF
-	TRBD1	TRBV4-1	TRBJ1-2	TGCGCCAGCAGCCAGGGGGGCAGGGGGCGCCCTGGCTACACCTTC	CASSQGGRGRPGYTF
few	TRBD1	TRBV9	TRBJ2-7	TGTGCCAGCAGCGTCGCTCCGGGACAGGGACTTTACGAGCAGTACTTC	CASSVAPGQGLYEQYF
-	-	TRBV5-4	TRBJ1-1	TGTGCCAGCAGCCTACTGACGGGGACTGAAGCTTTCTTT	CASSLLTGTEAFF
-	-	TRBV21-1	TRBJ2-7	TGTGCCAGCAGCTTCCAGGGCCCACCATACGAGCAGTACTTC	CASSFQGPPYEQYF
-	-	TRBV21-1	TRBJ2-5	TGTGCCAGCAGCAAAGATGGTGGAAGGTGGCAGGGACAAGAGACCCAGTACTTC	CASSKDGGRWQGQETQYF
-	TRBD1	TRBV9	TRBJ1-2	TGTGCCAGCAGCGTAGAGGGGGATACAGGGGGCGTTGGCTACACCTTC	CASSVEGDTGGVGYTF
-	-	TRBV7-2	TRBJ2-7	TGTGCCAGCAGCTTAGAAAGGGGATTGGGCTACGAGCAGTACTTC	CASSLERGLGYEQYF
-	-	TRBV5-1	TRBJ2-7	TGCGCCAGCAGCTTGTATACCGCCGGGACATCCTACGAGCAGTACTTC	CASSLYTAGTSYEQYF
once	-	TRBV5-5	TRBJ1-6	TGTGCCAGCAGCCCAATATCAGGCCGTTCACCCCTCCACTTT	CASSPISGRSPLHF
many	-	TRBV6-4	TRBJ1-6	TGTGCCAGCAGTGCCAGGGATAATTCACCCCTCCACTTT	CASSARDNSPLHF
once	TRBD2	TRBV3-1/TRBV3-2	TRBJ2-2	TGTGCCAGCAGCCACCATAGCGGGAGCGGGGAGCTGTTTTTT	CASSHHSGSGELFF
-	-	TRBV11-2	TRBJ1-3	TGTGCCAGCAGCTTAGGACGCCCAAGGGGCAGTGGAAACACCATATATTTT	CASSLGRPRGSGNTIYF
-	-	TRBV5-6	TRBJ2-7	TGTGCCAGCAGCAGTCGCGGAAGCTACGAGCAGTACTTC	CASSSRGSYEQYF
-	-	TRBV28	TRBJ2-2	TGTGCCAGCACCCAAGTAGGGGTTAACGGGGAGCTGTTTTTT	CASTQVGVNGELFF
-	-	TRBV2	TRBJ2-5	TGTGCCAGCAGTGCCGCGGAGACCCAGTACTTC	CASSAAETQYF
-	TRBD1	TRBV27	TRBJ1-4	TGTGCCAGCAGAGTACAGGGGACGGGCGAAAAACTGTTTTTT	CASRVQGTGEKLFF
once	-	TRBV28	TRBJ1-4	TGTGCCAGCATGGCACGGACTATTGGAAAACTGTTTTTT	CASMARTIGKLFF
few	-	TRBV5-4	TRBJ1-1	TGTGCCAGCAGCAGGGCGGGGAACACTGAAGCTTTCTTT	CASSRAGNTEAFF
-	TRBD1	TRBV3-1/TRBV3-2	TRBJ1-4	TGTGCCAGCAGCCAAGATATGGGACAGGGAGCGGAAAAACTGTTTTTT	CASSQDMGQGAEKLFF
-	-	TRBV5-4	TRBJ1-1	TGTGCCAGCAGCTTGCAGGAAAACACTGAAGCTTTCTTT	CASSLQENTEAFF
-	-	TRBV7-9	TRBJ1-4	TGTGCCAGCAGCCGCGCCGGGACAATAGACGAAAAACTGTTTTTT	CASSRAGTIDEKLFF
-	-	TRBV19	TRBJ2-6	TGTGCCAGTAGTATACTTGGCGGGGGCCCTGGGGCCAACGTCCTGACTTTC	CASSILGGGPGANVLTF
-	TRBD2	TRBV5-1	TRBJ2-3	TGCGCCAGCAGCCCGAGCGGGATAGGCACAGATACGCAGTATTTT	CASSPSGIGTDTQYF